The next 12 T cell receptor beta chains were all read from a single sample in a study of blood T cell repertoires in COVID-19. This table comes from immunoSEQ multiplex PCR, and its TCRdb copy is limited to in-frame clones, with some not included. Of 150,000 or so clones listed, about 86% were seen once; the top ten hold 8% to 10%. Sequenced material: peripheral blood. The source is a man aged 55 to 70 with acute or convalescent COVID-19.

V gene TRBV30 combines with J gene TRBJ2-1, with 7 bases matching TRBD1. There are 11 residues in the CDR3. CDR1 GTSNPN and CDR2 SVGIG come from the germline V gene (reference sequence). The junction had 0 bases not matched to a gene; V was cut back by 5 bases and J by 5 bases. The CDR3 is CAWGQDNEQFF. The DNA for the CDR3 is TGTGCCTGGGGACAGGACAATGAGCAGTTCTTC.

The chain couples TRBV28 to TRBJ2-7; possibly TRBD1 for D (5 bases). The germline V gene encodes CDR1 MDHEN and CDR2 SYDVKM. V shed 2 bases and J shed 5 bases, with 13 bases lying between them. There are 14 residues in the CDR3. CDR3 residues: CASSLPNRLNEQYF. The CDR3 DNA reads TGTGCCAGCAGTTTACCTAACAGGTTGAACGAGCAGTACTTC. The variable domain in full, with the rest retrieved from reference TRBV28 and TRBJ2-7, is DVKVTQSSRYLVKRTGEKVFLECVQDMDHENMFWYRQDPGLGLRLIYFSYDVKMKEKGDIPEGYSVSREKKERFSLILESASTNQTSMYLCASSLPNRLNEQYFGPGTRLTVT.

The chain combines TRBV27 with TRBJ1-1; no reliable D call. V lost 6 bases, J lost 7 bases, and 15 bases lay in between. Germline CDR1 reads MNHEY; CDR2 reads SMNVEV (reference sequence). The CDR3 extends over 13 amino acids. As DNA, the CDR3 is TGTGCCAGCAGCCCGACACCGCTGGGTGAAGCTTTCTTT. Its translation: CASSPTPLGEAFF.

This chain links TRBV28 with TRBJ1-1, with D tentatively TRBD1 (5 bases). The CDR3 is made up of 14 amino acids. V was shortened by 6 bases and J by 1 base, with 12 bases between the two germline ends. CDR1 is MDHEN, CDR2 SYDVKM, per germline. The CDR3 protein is CASSKIDRNTEAFF. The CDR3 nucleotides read TGTGCCAGCAGCAAAATTGACAGGAACACTGAAGCTTTCTTT. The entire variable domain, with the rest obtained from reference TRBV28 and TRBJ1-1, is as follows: DVKVTQSSRYLVKRTGEKVFLECVQDMDHENMFWYRQDPGLGLRLIYFSYDVKMKEKGDIPEGYSVSREKKERFSLILESASTNQTSMYLCASSKIDRNTEAFFGQGTRLTVV.

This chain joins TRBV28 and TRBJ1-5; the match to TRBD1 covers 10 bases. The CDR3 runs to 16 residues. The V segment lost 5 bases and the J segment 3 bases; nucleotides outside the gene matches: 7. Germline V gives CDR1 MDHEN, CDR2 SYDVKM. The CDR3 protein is CASSLDRGLDNQPQHF. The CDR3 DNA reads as TGTGCCAGCAGTCTCGACAGGGGGCTCGACAATCAGCCCCAGCATTTT.

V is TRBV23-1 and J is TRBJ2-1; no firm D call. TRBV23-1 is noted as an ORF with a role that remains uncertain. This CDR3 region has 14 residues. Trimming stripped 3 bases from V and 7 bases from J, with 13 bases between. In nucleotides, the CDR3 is TGCGCCAGCAGTCAGGAAGGTCGGGTGAATGAGCAGTTCTTC. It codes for CASSQEGRVNEQFF.

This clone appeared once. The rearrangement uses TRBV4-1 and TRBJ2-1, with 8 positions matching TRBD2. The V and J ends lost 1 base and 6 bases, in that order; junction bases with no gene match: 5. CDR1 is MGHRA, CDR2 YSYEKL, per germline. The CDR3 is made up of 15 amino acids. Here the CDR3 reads CASSQVSAGVNEQFF. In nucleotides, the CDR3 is TGCGCCAGCAGCCAAGTATCAGCGGGGGTCAATGAGCAGTTCTTC.

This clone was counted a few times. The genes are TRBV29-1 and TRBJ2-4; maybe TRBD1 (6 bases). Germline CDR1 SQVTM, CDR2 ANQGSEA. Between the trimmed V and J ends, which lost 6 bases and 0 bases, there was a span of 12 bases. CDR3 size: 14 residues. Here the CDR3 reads CSVTGSLAKNIQYF. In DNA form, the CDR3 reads TGCAGCGTGACAGGTTCTCTAGCCAAAAACATTCAGTACTTC.

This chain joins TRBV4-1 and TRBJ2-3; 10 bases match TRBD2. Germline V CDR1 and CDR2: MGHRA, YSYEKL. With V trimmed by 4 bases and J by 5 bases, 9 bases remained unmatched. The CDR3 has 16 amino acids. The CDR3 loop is CASSPHASGSGDTQYF. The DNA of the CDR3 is TGCGCCAGCAGCCCCCATGCTAGCGGGAGTGGAGATACGCAGTATTTT.

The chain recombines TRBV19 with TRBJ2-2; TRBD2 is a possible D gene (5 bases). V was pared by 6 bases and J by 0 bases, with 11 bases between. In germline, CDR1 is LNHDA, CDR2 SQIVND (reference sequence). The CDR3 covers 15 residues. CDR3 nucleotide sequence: TGTGCCAGTAGGGGCCGAGGGACGAACACCGGGGAGCTGTTTTTT. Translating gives CASRGRGTNTGELFF. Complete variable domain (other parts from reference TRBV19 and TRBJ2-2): DGGITQSPKYLFRKEGQNVTLSCEQNLNHDAMYWYRQDPGQGLRLIYYSQIVNDFQKGDIAEGYSVSREKKESFPLTVTSAQKNPTAFYLCASRGRGTNTGELFFGEGSRLTVL.

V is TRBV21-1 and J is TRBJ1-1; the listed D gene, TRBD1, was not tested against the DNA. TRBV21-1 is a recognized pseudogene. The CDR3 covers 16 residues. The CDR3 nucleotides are TGTGCCAGCAGCAAAGGCTCCAGGCCCTTGAACACTGAAGCTTTCTTT. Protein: CASSKGSRPLNTEAFF.

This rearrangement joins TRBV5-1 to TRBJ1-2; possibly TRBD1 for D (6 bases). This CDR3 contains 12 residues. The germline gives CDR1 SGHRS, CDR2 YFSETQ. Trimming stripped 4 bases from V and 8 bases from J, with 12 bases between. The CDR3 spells CASSQGRGGYTF. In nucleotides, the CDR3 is TGCGCCAGCAGCCAGGGGAGGGGAGGCTACACCTTC.